One TCR beta chain is described in this entry. What it recognizes is unknown. This CDR3 is 12 amino acids long. Germline loops: CDR1 DFQATT, CDR2 SNEGSKA (reference sequence). Trimming shortened V by 3 bases and J by 8 bases, and 13 bases separated the two germline ends. The data derive from a study of T cell repertoires in cytomegalovirus infection. Study-wide context: CMV epitopes in the study were HLA-C-restricted (recently identified) and HLA-B-restricted (well studied). Both CMV infection and a matching HLA type were indicated by public TCR beta signatures.

Findings and caveats of the study: The ex vivo response showed dominance by HLA-C-restricted CMV-specific TCR beta clonotypes. Cumulative frequency of public TCR beta families picked out carriers of CMV plus the relevant HLA.

Using its own MiXCR run on the reads, TCRdb lists one record per CDR3 protein. The table records roughly 310,000 distinct CDR3 sequences, 25% to 30% of them present only once. This specimen consisted of cultured PBMCs, obtained from culture after CMV antigen stimulation. The TCR comes from a human donor in good health (CMV status not recorded). Some clones in this sample may be carry-over from other donors' samples. The chain recombines TRBV20-1 with TRBJ1-2; unclear D gene. The CDR3 loop reads CSASREVGGYTF. The CDR3 bases are TGCAGTGCTAGTCGGGAGGTGGGGGGCTACACCTTC.